The source of this TCR beta chain is a study of PD-1 blockade in classical Hodgkin lymphoma (dated by TCRdb to 2020 to 2022). About the full investigation: Nivolumab dosing was 3 mg/kg intravenously every 2 weeks, continuing until either disease progression or unacceptable toxicity. To define a peripheral blood immune signature of response to PD-1 blockade in classical Hodgkin lymphoma, the study combined TCR beta sequencing with CyTOF.

The Qiagen DNeasy kit was used to extract genomic DNA both from unsorted PBMCs and from the negatively selected CD4+ and CD8+ fractions. TCR beta CDR3 regions were amplified by immunoSEQ multiplex PCR using primers annealing to V and J segments. A synthetic immune receptor repertoire was used to minimize amplification bias, and any residual bias was removed computationally once sequencing was done. Regarding the original processing steps: Repertoire diversity was quantified as the Shannon entropy index using custom Python scripts. The unsorted, CD4+ and CD8+ repertoires were each analyzed separately, with the exception of combined analyses, where CD4+ and CD8+ sequences were merged in silico. Clonal expansion was defined as at least a 2-fold frequency increase after treatment relative to C1D1, with a pseudocount of 0.5 for undetected baseline clones. Clones with 0 or 1 copy at C1D1 were defined as singleton clones, while clones with 2 or more copies were defined as non-singleton clones. Clones expanded in unsorted samples were assigned a CD4+, CD8+ or unknown annotation through matching of protein sequences in sorted samples from the same patient. Wilcoxon tests on paired samples were used to test changes in diversity from C1D1 to C4D1. TCRdb re-hosts the immuneACCESS table, in-frame sequences only. Its copies lack some clones; in the studies checked, an unresolved V gene accounts for under half of them, and the cause for the rest is not known. That table supplies the V and J calls and clone size; D and trimming were determined from the DNA. This sample holds 25,000 to 35,000 clones; 70% to 75% were observed only once. The ten largest clones represent around 3.3% of the sample.

The time point label, as the study defines it: cycle 2 day 1 (C2D1) of nivolumab. All trial patients had relapsed after autologous stem cell transplantation, with cohorts A, B and C differing in prior brentuximab vedotin exposure. A total of under 70 patients with relapsed/refractory classical Hodgkin lymphoma made up the trial cohort, and each patient's best overall response was complete response, partial response or progressive disease. Single-agent nivolumab was administered to trial patients in the multi-cohort phase II CheckMate 205 trial. An independent review committee assessed best overall response by applying the 2007 International Working Group response criteria. Trial PBMCs were collected just before the start of nivolumab (C1D1) and during therapy at cycle 2 day 1 and cycle 4 day 1. Peripheral blood was collected in 8 mL Vacutainer Cell Preparation Tubes, from which PBMCs were isolated by centrifugation and then cryopreserved.

Based on the germline V gene (reference sequence), the CDR1 and CDR2 sequences are LNHDA and SQIVND. V is clipped by 6 bases and J by 3 bases, and the sequence between their germline boundaries is 17 bases long. The CDR3 contains 15 residues, cysteine and phenylalanine counted. Only the CDR3 portion is preserved as DNA: 45 bases, with reading frame beginning at the first base. In the case of this clone: Its target antigen remains unknown. No qualities accompany the bases; no much larger clone lies one base away.

Overall study results and their limits: Only a single clinical trial cohort was studied, and what caused the repertoire differences, possibly disease activity or prior therapy, remained undefined. Baseline TCR diversity was reported as lower in newly diagnosed patients than in healthy donors, and lower still in relapsed/refractory patients. Diversity was lower in patients who began nivolumab less than 1 year after ASCT, so these patients were left out of later analyses to avoid confounding by immune reconstitution. Trial patients achieving complete response had baseline diversity similar to newly diagnosed patients, whereas partial responders and progressors had significantly lower diversity. CD4+ but not CD8+ TCR diversity rose significantly by C4D1 (p=0.0027 vs p=0.16), most apparent in complete responders (p=0.02).

The clonotype comes from a human donor with classical Hodgkin lymphoma. The source material was peripheral blood mononuclear cells (PBMCs), sampled before the second cycle of nivolumab. This chain joins TRBV19 to TRBJ1-1; confidence is insufficient to name the D gene. The DNA is TGTGCCAGTAGAATGGGAACAGTTTGGGACACTGAAGCTTTCTTT. Its amino acids are CASRMGTVWDTEAFF.